The source of this T cell receptor (beta chain) is a study of regulatory and conventional T cells in RAG deficiency. Whole-study findings and limits: Shannon entropy fell and Simpson indices rose in RAG-deficient patients. Patient subsets had shorter CDR3s; Omenn Treg-Tconv overlap exceeded 75%. These Omenn syndrome Treg sorts may hold peripherally activated cells instead.

Libraries were prepared by immunoSEQ multiplex PCR; TCRdb keeps only in-frame clonotypes and omits some of them. Of some 19,000 clones in the sample, roughly 89% were seen once. Germline trimming cut 5 bases from V and 0 bases from J; bases unmatched to any gene: 6. The CDR3 runs 15 residues. Germline-derived CDR1 and CDR2 are KGHSH and LQKENI. The sorted regulatory T cells were CD4+, CD25-high and CD127-low, with genomic DNA sequenced. Concerning this clone: Its antigen is still unknown.

These data were likewise used in another study, on regulatory T cells. As that study records: Primers: 52 TRBV forward and 13 TRBJ reverse.

Sequencing was performed on Tregs sorted from blood. The gene calls are TRBV18 and TRBJ2-7; 8 bases agree with TRBD2. The sequence came from a human donor in good health. CDR3 amino acids: CASSATSALSYEQYF. The DNA for the CDR3 is TGTGCCAGCTCAGCGACTAGCGCCCTCTCCTACGAGCAGTACTTC.